This TCR beta chain was found in a study of Ad26.COV2.S vaccination and SARS-CoV-2 variants. This clone was observed once. Its antigen is not identified. Overall study results and limits: Compared with placebo recipients, vaccine recipients had higher spike-specific TCR breadth.

CDR1 is GTSNPN, CDR2 SVGIG, per germline (reference sequence). V was clipped by 3 bases and J by 0 bases; unmatched bases: 4. The CDR3 is made up of 14 amino acids. Data came from immunoSEQ multiplex PCR; TCRdb stores just in-frame clones and leaves some out. The data hold around 450,000 clones, with roughly 90% observed a single time. Treatment reported: 19 received Ad26.COV2.S at low or high dose, single or two shots; about 5 received placebo; per-sample allocation not given. Collection of samples fell on day 63 after the first vaccine or placebo injection. The chain couples TRBV30 to TRBJ1-1; the match to TRBD1 covers 7 bases. This clonotype was sampled from a person aged 18-60 years who received the Ad26.COV2.S COVID-19 vaccine or a placebo. Material: peripheral blood, obtained in a trial of Ad26.COV2.S vaccine versus placebo. CDR3 sequence: CAWSGTALNTEAFF. The DNA of the CDR3 is TGTGCCTGGAGCGGGACAGCGCTGAACACTGAAGCTTTCTTT.